This record covers a single T cell receptor (beta chain). The antigen is undetermined. A much larger clone is a single base away; this may be a read error. The authors ran a second PCR of 7 to 11 cycles using a sample-barcoded 5' primer and a J-beta primer mix. Each CDR3 protein is one row after TCRdb ran MiXCR on the 5' RACE reads. Among 1,800,000 or so distinct CDR3 sequences listed, about 39% were seen once. The sample comes from a study of blood T cells in healthy people across ages. The CDR3 length is 15 residues. The germline gives CDR1 MNHEY, CDR2 SMNVEV (reference sequence). Donors were healthy Caucasian individuals from Russia aged about 6 to 90. Overall study results and limits: TCR beta diversity, measured per million T cells, fell in a roughly linear way with age. Long-lived donors exceeded aged donors in naive CD4+ cells and diversity.

The chain links TRBV27 to TRBJ2-4; D ambiguous. The J call is uncertain, as TRBJ2-5 better fits the DNA end. What was sequenced was blood. The clonotype originates from a human donor in good health. The CDR3 region has the DNA TGTACCAGCAGTTCGGACGGACGGAAAAAAGAGACCCAGTACTTC. Translation gives CTSSSDGRKKETQYF.